The source of this T cell receptor (beta chain) is a study of shared clonotypes between healthy human individuals. Across the whole study: CD8 memory received one plate per donor, CD8 naive two, CD4 memory three and CD4 naive three. Study-wide points: Four donors held around 5% of naive CD4 clonotypes in common.

V was shortened by 1 base and J by 1 base, with 7 bases between the two germline ends. The CDR3 runs 15 residues. Germline V gives CDR1 LNHNV, CDR2 YYDKDF (reference sequence). Profiled with immunoSEQ multiplex PCR; TCRdb holds only in-frame clones, not every one. The top ten hold around 0.3% of the sample, which has approximately 400,000 clones, 90% to 98% seen once. A word on this clone: What it binds is not known.

Sequencing was performed on memory CD8+ T cells sorted from blood. The sample's subset: CD45RO+ cells pooled with CCR7-negative TemRA cells. This chain uses TRBV15 with TRBJ2-2; no clear D gene. This clonotype was sampled from a man aged 25 to 40 in good health. In DNA, the CDR3 is TGTGCCACCAGCAGAGGGGGTTGGAACACCGGGGAGCTGTTTTTT. It translates to CATSRGGWNTGELFF.